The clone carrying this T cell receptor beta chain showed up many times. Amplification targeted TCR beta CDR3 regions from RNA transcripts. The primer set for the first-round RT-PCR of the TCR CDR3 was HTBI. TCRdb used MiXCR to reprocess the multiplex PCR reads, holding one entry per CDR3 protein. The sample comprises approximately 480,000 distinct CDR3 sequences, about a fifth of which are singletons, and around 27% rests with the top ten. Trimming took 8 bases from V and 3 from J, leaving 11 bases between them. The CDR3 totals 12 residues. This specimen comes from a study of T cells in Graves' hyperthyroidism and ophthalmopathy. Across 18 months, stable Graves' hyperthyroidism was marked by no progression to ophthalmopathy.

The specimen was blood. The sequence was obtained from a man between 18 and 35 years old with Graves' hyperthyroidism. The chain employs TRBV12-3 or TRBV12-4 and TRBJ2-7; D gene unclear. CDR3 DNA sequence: TGTGCCAGCCTTTCGGTCCGCTACGAGCAGTACTTC. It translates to CASLSVRYEQYF.